This TCR beta chain was sequenced in a study of T cell repertoires in cytomegalovirus infection. Study information: Recently identified HLA-C-restricted CMV epitopes were among the peptides used.

The study, taken as a whole, reports: People with CMV and the relevant HLA were identified by cumulative public TCR beta family frequency.

Using its own MiXCR run on the reads, TCRdb lists one record per CDR3 protein. The sample contains about 830,000 distinct CDR3 sequences, approximately 32% of which appear only once. The V gene's germline CDR1 is SEHNR and CDR2 FQNEAQ (reference sequence). J was trimmed by 2 bases and V by 5 bases; bases with no gene match: 7. This CDR3 is 15 amino acids long. There are a few counts of this clonotype. Antigen unknown. The sequenced sample was cultured CD8+ T cells from PBMCs, obtained from culture after CMV antigen stimulation. The origin of this receptor is a human donor in good health (CMV status not recorded). Some clones in this sample may be carry-over from other donors' samples. This chain joins TRBV7-9 and TRBJ1-2; 8 bases are a match to TRBD1. The CDR3 is CASSPWDRINYGYTF. The CDR3 DNA reads as TGTGCCAGCAGCCCCTGGGACAGGATCAACTATGGCTACACCTTC.